Sequencing of this T cell receptor beta chain was carried out in a study of blood T cell repertoires in COVID-19. As for the study in general: The samples span acute and convalescent COVID-19 from the United States, Italy and Spain.

This CDR3 region has 14 residues. Germline lookup yields CDR1 SQVTM and CDR2 ANQGSEA. V shed 6 bases, J shed 5 bases, and the junction held 11 bases outside the gene matches. Some clones are missing from TCRdb's copy, which holds only in-frame ones; the method was immunoSEQ multiplex PCR. The sample records about 150,000 clones, about nine tenths being singletons. Ages ranged from roughly 18 to 100 years, with residence in around 24 US areas. A PCR-confirmed or clinician-diagnosed COVID-19 case had contacted exposed participants within 2 weeks of entry. The sample consisted of PBMCs or T cells enriched from blood (not recorded which). This clonotype was obtained from a woman in her thirties or forties who had been exposed to COVID-19. The chain carries TRBV29-1 and TRBJ1-1; 8 bases line up with TRBD1. The CDR3, as DNA: TGCAGCGTGTCCCCCAGGGGGCGAGAGACTGAAGCTTTCTTT. Translated, it gives CSVSPRGRETEAFF.